These 22 T cell receptor beta chains came from one sample sequenced in a study of shared clonotypes between healthy human individuals. TCRdb's table, derived via immunoSEQ multiplex PCR, lists solely in-frame clones and lacks some. The table shows around 2,100,000 clones, with approximately 94% occurring only once. It was CD45RO-negative cells, positively selected for CCR7, that made up naive CD8 cells, with terminally differentiated effector memory CD45RA+ cells excluded. What was sequenced was naive CD8+ T cells sorted from blood. The receptors were gathered from a man between 18 and 35 years old in good health.

This rearrangement joins TRBV11-2 to TRBJ1-1; D remains ambiguous. Germline CDR1 reads SGHAT; CDR2 reads FQNNGV. The germline V and J ends were trimmed by 5 bases and 6 bases, with 16 bases remaining between them. The length of the CDR3 is 14 residues. The CDR3 DNA reads as TGTGCCAGCAGCCCGTTTGTCGGTGGCGCTGAAGCTTTCTTT. Translated: CASSPFVGGAEAFF.

The V gene is TRBV19, the J gene TRBJ1-2, with 7 bases that match TRBD1. The length of the CDR3 is 11 residues. Germline V gene data show CDR1 as LNHDA and CDR2 as SQIVND (reference sequence). V dropped 4 bases and J dropped 8; count of bases not matched to a gene: 1. CDR3 in amino acids: CASSTGGGYTF. As DNA, the CDR3 is TGTGCCAGTAGTACAGGGGGAGGCTACACCTTC.

This chain uses TRBV5-5 with TRBJ2-1; the D gene is possibly TRBD2 (6 bases). Germline CDR1 SGHKS, CDR2 YYEKEE (reference sequence). Trimming shortened V by 3 bases and J by 7 bases, and 17 bases separated the two germline ends. This CDR3 is 15 amino acids long. The CDR3 nucleotides read TGTGCCAGCAGCTCCCCGGGAGTTAGCTTGAATGAGCAGTTCTTC. This sequence encodes CASSSPGVSLNEQFF.

This chain links TRBV28 with TRBJ2-7, with D perhaps TRBD1 (6 bases). Trimming took off 5 bases at V and 6 bases at J, with 17 bases between the two ends. Germline-derived CDR1 and CDR2 are MDHEN and SYDVKM. The CDR3 is made up of 14 amino acids. The CDR3: CASSPPGVGAEQYF. CDR3 coding DNA: TGTGCCAGCAGTCCCCCAGGGGTAGGTGCCGAGCAGTACTTC.

The rearrangement links TRBV6-5 to TRBJ1-6, with 7 bases fitting TRBD1. The CDR3 runs to 15 residues. The germline V gene encodes CDR1 MNHEY and CDR2 SVGAGI. Trimming took 6 bases from V and 13 from J; bases not matched to a gene: 15. The CDR3 spells CASRTDREFLLPLHF. The CDR3 DNA is TGTGCCAGCAGGACCGACAGGGAGTTTCTTTTGCCCCTCCACTTT.

This chain joins TRBV4-1 and TRBJ2-1; D possibly corresponds to TRBD1 (5 bases). There are 17 residues in the CDR3. The V end was cut by 4 bases, the J end by 0 bases, with 16 bases between. CDR1 is MGHRA, CDR2 YSYEKL, per germline. The CDR3, as DNA: TGCGCCAGCAGCCCCCGACAGTTTGAGCACTCCTACAATGAGCAGTTCTTC. This translates into CASSPRQFEHSYNEQFF.

J is TRBJ2-5 and V is TRBV19, with TRBD2 identical over 7 bases. In germline, CDR1 is LNHDA, CDR2 SQIVND (reference sequence). CDR3 length: 15 residues. J was trimmed by 0 bases and V by 5 bases; bases with no gene match: 6. Written as DNA, the CDR3 is TGTGCCAGTAGTCTCGGCCTAGCGGACCAAGAGACCCAGTACTTC. Translated, it gives CASSLGLADQETQYF.

This sequence joins TRBV28 and TRBJ2-3, with 8 nucleotides matching TRBD1. This CDR3 comprises 15 residues. The junction had 8 bases not matched to a gene; V was cut back by 6 bases and J by 3 bases. Germline V gene lookup returns CDR1 MDHEN and CDR2 SYDVKM. The CDR3 DNA follows: TGTGCCAGCAGCCAAGGACAGGGAGTTACAGATACGCAGTATTTT. Protein sequence: CASSQGQGVTDTQYF.

V gene TRBV5-1 combines with J gene TRBJ2-5; 10 positions match TRBD2. CDR3 length equals 15 residues. The germline CDR1 and CDR2 sequences are SGHRS and YFSETQ. The trim removed 0 bases at V and 3 bases at J, leaving 2 bases unmatched. In nucleotides, the CDR3 is TGCGCCAGCAGCTTGGTCCTAGCGGGAGAAGAGACCCAGTACTTC. Translation: CASSLVLAGEETQYF.

This chain connects TRBV6-5 to TRBJ2-3; TRBD2 matches at 8 bases. The CDR3 loop spans 16 amino acids. The germline V gene has CDR1 MNHEY and CDR2 SVGAGI. The J segment lost 4 bases and the V segment lost 0 bases, leaving 6 bases of the junction unmatched. The CDR3 loop is CASSYSTAGGPDTQYF. In DNA, the CDR3 is TGTGCCAGCAGTTACTCGACGGCGGGAGGCCCAGATACGCAGTATTTT.

The chain links TRBV5-6 to TRBJ2-5, with TRBD1 matching 7 bases. Germline trimming cut 5 bases from V and 7 bases from J; bases unmatched to any gene: 8. The V gene's germline CDR1 is SGHDT and CDR2 YYEEEE. The CDR3 runs to 13 residues. DNA for the CDR3: TGTGCCAGCAGATCTCAGGGGGATCGGACCCAGTACTTC. Its protein product is CASRSQGDRTQYF.

This clone has more than one count but fewer than ten. The same CDR3 also results from other DNA sequences found in this sample. This chain links TRBV27 with TRBJ2-3; no clear D gene. The germline V gene encodes CDR1 MNHEY and CDR2 SMNVEV (reference sequence). The CDR3 contains 13 residues. V lost 3 bases and J lost 0, with 4 bases in between. The CDR3 loop is CASSFSSTDTQYF. The CDR3, as DNA: TGTGCCAGCAGTTTCTCTAGCACAGATACGCAGTATTTT.

The chain joins TRBV30 to TRBJ2-7; TRBD2 agrees at 12 bases. The CDR3 is 16 amino acids. V dropped 1 base and J dropped 2; count of bases not matched to a gene: 6. Germline CDR1 is GTSNPN and CDR2 is SVGIG (reference sequence). CDR3 protein: CAWSADRTSGTYEQYF. The CDR3 DNA reads as TGTGCCTGGAGTGCGGATAGGACTAGCGGGACCTACGAGCAGTACTTC.

The V gene is TRBV28, the J gene TRBJ2-3; D possibly matches TRBD1 or TRBD2 (5 bases each). Germline values: CDR1 MDHEN, CDR2 SYDVKM. Trimming removed 7 bases at V and 0 bases at J, with 11 bases between. CDR3 length: 14 amino acids. CDR3 protein: CASMGEPSTDTQYF. The CDR3 bases are TGTGCCAGCATGGGGGAACCTAGCACAGATACGCAGTATTTT. Based on the CDR3 plus reference TRBV28 and TRBJ2-3, the full variable domain is DVKVTQSSRYLVKRTGEKVFLECVQDMDHENMFWYRQDPGLGLRLIYFSYDVKMKEKGDIPEGYSVSREKKERFSLILESASTNQTSMYLCASMGEPSTDTQYFGPGTRLTVL.

The rearrangement joins TRBV6-1 to TRBJ2-7, with a tentative D call TRBD1 (5 bases). The V end lost 6 bases, the J end lost 0 bases, and 9 bases lay between the germline ends. Germline lookup yields CDR1 MNHNS and CDR2 SASEGT. The CDR3 is 13 residues long. The CDR3 bases are TGTGCCAGCAGCTTGACAGACTCCTACGAGCAGTACTTC. Amino acids: CASSLTDSYEQYF.

V is TRBV19 and J is TRBJ2-5, with 9 bases that match TRBD1. The CDR3 covers 16 residues. Germline lookup yields CDR1 LNHDA and CDR2 SQIVND (reference sequence). Germline trimming cut 1 base from V and 1 base from J; bases unmatched to any gene: 4. In nucleotides, the CDR3 is TGTGCCAGTAGTATAGGGACAGGGGCGTTCCAAGAGACCCAGTACTTC. It is translated as CASSIGTGAFQETQYF.

V and J are TRBV2 and TRBJ2-3; 10 nucleotides agree with TRBD2. With V trimmed by 6 bases and J by 5 bases, 5 bases remained unmatched. The CDR3 is made up of 14 amino acids. Germline CDR1 SNHLY, CDR2 FYNNEI. Written as DNA, the CDR3 is TGTGCCAGCAGGGGGACTAGCGAAGTAGATACGCAGTATTTT. Its translation: CASRGTSEVDTQYF.

This chain joins TRBV2 and TRBJ1-4, with D unclear. The CDR3 extends over 14 amino acids. V lost 1 base and J lost 4, with 7 bases in between. The germline V gene encodes CDR1 SNHLY and CDR2 FYNNEI. As DNA, the CDR3 is TGTGCCAGCAGTGAAGAGGGAAATAATGAAAAACTGTTTTTT. It codes for CASSEEGNNEKLFF.

The V call is TRBV11-2, the J call TRBJ2-1; TRBD2 matches 7 bases. The CDR3 loop spans 17 amino acids. Trimming took 0 bases from V and 2 from J; bases not matched to a gene: 7. Germline V lookup: CDR1 SGHAT, CDR2 FQNNGV. The CDR3 sequence is CASSLELGGLAYNEQFF. DNA of the CDR3: TGTGCCAGCAGCTTAGAATTGGGCGGACTAGCCTACAATGAGCAGTTCTTC.

This clone occurred once. This sequence joins TRBV2 and TRBJ2-2, with TRBD1 as a possible D gene (5 bases). The CDR3 loop spans 14 amino acids. Germline V gene data show CDR1 as SNHLY and CDR2 as FYNNEI. V lost 6 bases to trimming and J lost 4 bases, with 12 bases between them. Written as DNA, the CDR3 is TGTGCCAGCAGAAAGGGGCAATTCACCGGGGAGCTGTTTTTT. Its protein is CASRKGQFTGELFF.

The chain carries TRBV4-1 and TRBJ2-7; 8 nucleotides agree with TRBD2. J gave up 6 bases and V 1 base, and 5 bases lay outside the gene matches. The CDR3 has 14 amino acids. In germline, CDR1 is MGHRA, CDR2 YSYEKL. This CDR3 is CASSQVRGGSEQYF. The CDR3 bases are TGCGCCAGCAGCCAAGTCCGGGGGGGATCCGAGCAGTACTTC.

J is TRBJ1-1 and V is TRBV7-9, with D hard to call. Germline V gene sequence: CDR1 SEHNR, CDR2 FQNEAQ (reference sequence). V was cut by 5 bases and J by 0 bases, with 13 bases left in between. The CDR3 length is 15 residues. CDR3 DNA sequence: TGTGCCAGCAGCCCCCTATGGCAGATGAACACTGAAGCTTTCTTT. Translation: CASSPLWQMNTEAFF.